This T cell receptor beta chain was sequenced in a study of blood T cells in healthy people across ages. Using a J-beta primer mix together with a sample-barcoded 5' primer, a second PCR was run for roughly 6 to 11 cycles. A single record per CDR3 protein comes from TCRdb applying MiXCR to the 5' RACE reads. The sample holds about 780,000 distinct CDR3 sequences; about 45% are singletons and the top ten take approximately 18%. V was clipped by 0 bases and J by 5 bases, with 10 bases between them. This CDR3 spans 14 amino acids. The germline CDR1 and CDR2 sequences are DFQATT and SNEGSKA (reference sequence).

V gene TRBV20-1 combines with J gene TRBJ1-4; a possible D gene is TRBD1 (6 bases). The TCR sequence derives from an elderly man in good health. Sequenced material: blood. The CDR3 reads CSARETGSNEKLFF. The DNA of the CDR3 is TGCAGTGCTAGAGAAACAGGGTCCAATGAAAAACTGTTTTTT.